A selection of T cell receptor beta chains follows, all from one sample in a study of T cells after posttransplantation cyclophosphamide. Clones were read by immunoSEQ multiplex PCR, and TCRdb kept only the in-frame ones, dropping some. The table shows about 43,000 clones, with about 90% occurring only once. The sequencing here drew on PBMCs, taken 62 days after allogeneic stem cell transplant with posttransplant cyclophosphamide. The source is a male patient in his sixties who received an allogeneic stem cell transplant from a related donor and was CMV-positive. Some T cells may have come from the graft donor. Each CDR3 is given with its conserved first and last residue. Each record gives: D gene, V gene, clone size, J gene, CDR3 DNA, CDR3 protein. The D gene is left open where the match is weak. For some rows the clone size is stated as once, few or many, or as a class when expanded; others skip it.

.	TRBV7-9	.	TRBJ2-5	TGTGCCAGCAGCTTAGCGGGAGCCGGCAAGCAGTACTTC	CASSLAGAGKQYF
.	TRBV10-3	.	TRBJ2-7	TGTGCCATCAGTGGGGACAACTCCTACGAGCAGTACTTC	CAISGDNSYEQYF
TRBD1	TRBV5-4	.	TRBJ1-1	TGTGCCAGCAGCTCCGGGACAGAGAAAGCTTTCTTT	CASSSGTEKAFF
TRBD1	TRBV9	.	TRBJ1-2	TGTGCCAGCAGCAGTTGGACAGGGAACTATGGCTACACCTTC	CASSSWTGNYGYTF
.	TRBV19	.	TRBJ1-2	TGTGCCAGTAACGGTGACAACTTAATGGGTGGCTACACCTTC	CASNGDNLMGGYTF
TRBD2	TRBV27	.	TRBJ2-1	TGTGCCAGCAACCCGGGACTAGAATTCAATGAGCAGTTCTTC	CASNPGLEFNEQFF
TRBD1	TRBV5-1	.	TRBJ1-6	TGCGCCAGCAGCTTGGAACAGGGGGAGTATAATTCACCCCTCCACTTT	CASSLEQGEYNSPLHF
.	TRBV6-5	.	TRBJ1-2	TGTGCCAGCAGTTACTCGTCTGGGACACCGAACTATGGCTACACCTTC	CASSYSSGTPNYGYTF
TRBD2	TRBV4-1	.	TRBJ2-1	TGCGCCAGCAGCCAAGATAGCGGGGGCACTAATGAGCAGTTCTTC	CASSQDSGGTNEQFF
TRBD2	TRBV7-9	once	TRBJ2-5	TGTGCCAGCAGCTTCGGGGCTAGCGGGGGAAAAGAGACCCAGTACTTC	CASSFGASGGKETQYF
.	TRBV2	.	TRBJ1-4	TGTGCCGGCCGAACAGGGACTAATGAAAAACTGTTTTTT	CAGRTGTNEKLFF
.	TRBV4-1	.	TRBJ1-4	TGCGCCAGCAGCCAAGAGGGGGGAAAGGTTGAAAAACTGTTTTTT	CASSQEGGKVEKLFF
TRBD1	TRBV27	.	TRBJ1-1	TGTGCCAGCAGTGGGACAGGGCCGAACACTGAAGCTTTCTTT	CASSGTGPNTEAFF
.	TRBV28	.	TRBJ1-1	TGTGCCAGCAGTTTGTTAGCGCGACCTCCGAACACTGAAGCTTTCTTT	CASSLLARPPNTEAFF
.	TRBV29-1	.	TRBJ1-1	TGCAGCGTATGGACAGAGGGCACTGAAGCTTTCTTT	CSVWTEGTEAFF
.	TRBV6-6	.	TRBJ1-6	TGTGCCAGCAGTTACCGCGGTCCCTATAATTCACCCCTCCACTTT	CASSYRGPYNSPLHF
.	TRBV2	.	TRBJ1-2	TGTGCCAGCGGGAGACCCGGTGGCTACACCTTC	CASGRPGGYTF
TRBD1	TRBV2	.	TRBJ1-2	TGTGCCAGCAGTGTGGACGGGACAGGGGTTTATGGCTACACCTTC	CASSVDGTGVYGYTF
.	TRBV13	.	TRBJ1-1	TGTGCCAGCAGCTCCGACTACACTGAAGCTTTCTTT	CASSSDYTEAFF
.	TRBV5-1	.	TRBJ2-2	TGCGCCAGCAGCTCCGGGACATCGAACACCGGGGAGCTGTTTTTT	CASSSGTSNTGELFF
TRBD2	TRBV27	.	TRBJ2-1	TGTGCCAGCAGTTTTGAGACTAGCGGGGCCGGTGAGCAGTTCTTC	CASSFETSGAGEQFF
.	TRBV28	few	TRBJ1-2	TGTGCCAGCAGTTCATCAGGGGTCTACTATGGCTACACCTTC	CASSSSGVYYGYTF
TRBD2	TRBV29-1	.	TRBJ2-3	TGCAGCGTTCAAGCGGGAGGAAGAGATACGCAGTATTTT	CSVQAGGRDTQYF
TRBD1	TRBV6-5	.	TRBJ1-5	TGTGCCAGCAGTTCACAGGGGGCTGGCAATCAGCCCCAGCATTTT	CASSSQGAGNQPQHF
TRBD1	TRBV30	.	TRBJ1-2	TGTGCCTGGTCCCGACAGGGTTCGAACTATGGCTACACCTTC	CAWSRQGSNYGYTF
TRBD1	TRBV9	.	TRBJ2-3	TGTGCCAGCAGCGGAACCGGCGGGTCAGGGGGTTATATGGATACGCAGTATTTT	CASSGTGGSGGYMDTQYF
.	TRBV5-1	.	TRBJ1-1	TGCGCCAGCAGCTTGGGGTGGGAGGCCGTTGGGGGCACTGAAGCTTTCTTT	CASSLGWEAVGGTEAFF
.	TRBV30	.	TRBJ1-2	TGTGCCTGGAGTTTGGGGGCCGGGAATGGCTACACCTTC	CAWSLGAGNGYTF
TRBD1	TRBV28	.	TRBJ1-5	TGTGCCAGCAGTGGACAGGGGGCCCCTCTACTGCCCCAGCATTTT	CASSGQGAPLLPQHF